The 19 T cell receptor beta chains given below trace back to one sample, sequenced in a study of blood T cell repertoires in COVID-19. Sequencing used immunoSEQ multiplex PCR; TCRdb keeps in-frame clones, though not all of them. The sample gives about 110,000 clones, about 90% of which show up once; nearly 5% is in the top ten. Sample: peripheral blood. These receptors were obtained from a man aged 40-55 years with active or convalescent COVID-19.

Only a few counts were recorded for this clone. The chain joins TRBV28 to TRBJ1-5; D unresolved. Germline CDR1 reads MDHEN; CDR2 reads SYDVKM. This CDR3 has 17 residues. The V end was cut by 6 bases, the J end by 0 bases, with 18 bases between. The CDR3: CASRVAVSDDSNQPQHF. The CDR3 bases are TGTGCCAGCAGGGTCGCGGTGAGCGATGATAGCAATCAGCCCCAGCATTTT.

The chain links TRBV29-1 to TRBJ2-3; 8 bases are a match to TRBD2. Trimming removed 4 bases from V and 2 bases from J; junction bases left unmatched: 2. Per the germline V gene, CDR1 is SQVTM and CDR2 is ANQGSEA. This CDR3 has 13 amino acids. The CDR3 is CSVVAGHTDTQYF. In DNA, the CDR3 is TGCAGCGTTGTAGCGGGGCACACAGATACGCAGTATTTT.

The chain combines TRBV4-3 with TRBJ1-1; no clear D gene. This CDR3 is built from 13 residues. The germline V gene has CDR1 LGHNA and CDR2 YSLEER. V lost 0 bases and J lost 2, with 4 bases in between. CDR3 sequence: CASSQDRNTEAFF. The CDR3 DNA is TGCGCCAGCAGCCAAGACAGAAACACTGAAGCTTTCTTT.

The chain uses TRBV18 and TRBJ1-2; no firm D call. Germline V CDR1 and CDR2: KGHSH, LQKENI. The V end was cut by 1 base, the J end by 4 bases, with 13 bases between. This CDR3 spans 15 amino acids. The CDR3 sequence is CASSPQAGQLYGYTF. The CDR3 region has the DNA TGTGCCAGCTCACCACAAGCAGGTCAACTCTATGGCTACACCTTC. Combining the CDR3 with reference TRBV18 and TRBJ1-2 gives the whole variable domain NAGVMQNPRHLVRRRGQEARLRCSPMKGHSHVYWYRQLPEEGLKFMVYLQKENIIDESGMPKERFSAEFPKEGPSILRIQQVVRGDSAAYFCASSPQAGQLYGYTFGSGTRLTVV.

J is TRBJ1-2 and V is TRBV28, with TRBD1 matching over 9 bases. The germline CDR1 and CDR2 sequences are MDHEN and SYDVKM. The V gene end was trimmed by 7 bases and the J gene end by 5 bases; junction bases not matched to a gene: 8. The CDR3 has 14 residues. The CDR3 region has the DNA TGTGCCAGCACCCTCGGGACAGGGAAATATGGCTACACCTTC. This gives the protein CASTLGTGKYGYTF.

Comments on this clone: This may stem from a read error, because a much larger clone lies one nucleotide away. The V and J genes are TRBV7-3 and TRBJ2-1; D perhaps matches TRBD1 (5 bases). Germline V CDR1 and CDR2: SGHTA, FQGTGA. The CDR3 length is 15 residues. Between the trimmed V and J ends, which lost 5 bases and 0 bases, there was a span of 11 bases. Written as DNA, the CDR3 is TGTGCCAGCAGCCTGGACATCAGCTCCTACAATGAGCAGTTCTTC. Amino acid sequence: CASSLDISSYNEQFF.

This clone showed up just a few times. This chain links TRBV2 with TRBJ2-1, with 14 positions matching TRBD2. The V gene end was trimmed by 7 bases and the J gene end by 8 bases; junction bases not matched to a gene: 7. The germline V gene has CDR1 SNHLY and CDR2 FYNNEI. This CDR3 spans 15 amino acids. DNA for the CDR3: TGTGCCAGCAAAGCCGGGACTAGCGGGAGCCATGAGCAGTTCTTC. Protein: CASKAGTSGSHEQFF.

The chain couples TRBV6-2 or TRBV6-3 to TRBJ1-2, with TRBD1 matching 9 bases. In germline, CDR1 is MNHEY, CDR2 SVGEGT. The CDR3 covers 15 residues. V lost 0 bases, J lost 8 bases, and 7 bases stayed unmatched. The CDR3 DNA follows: TGTGCCAGCAGTTACTCGAGTTTCGGGACAGGGGGCTACACCTTC. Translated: CASSYSSFGTGGYTF.

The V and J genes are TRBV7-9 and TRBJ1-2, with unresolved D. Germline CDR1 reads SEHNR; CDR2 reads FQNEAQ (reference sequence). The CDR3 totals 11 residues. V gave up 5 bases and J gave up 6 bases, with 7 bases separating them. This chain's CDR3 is CASSPGDGYTF. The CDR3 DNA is TGTGCCAGCAGCCCCGGGGATGGCTACACCTTC.

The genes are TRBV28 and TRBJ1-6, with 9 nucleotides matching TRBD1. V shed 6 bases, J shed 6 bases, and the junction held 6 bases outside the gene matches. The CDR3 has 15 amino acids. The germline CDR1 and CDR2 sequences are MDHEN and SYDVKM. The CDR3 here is CASSPGDRVNSPLHF. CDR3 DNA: TGTGCCAGCAGCCCAGGGGACAGGGTTAATTCACCCCTCCACTTT.

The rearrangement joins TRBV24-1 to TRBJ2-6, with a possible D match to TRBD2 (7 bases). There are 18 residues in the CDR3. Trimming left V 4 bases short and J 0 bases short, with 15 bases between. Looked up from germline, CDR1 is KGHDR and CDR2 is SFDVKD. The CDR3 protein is CATSDSGTRTSGANVLTF. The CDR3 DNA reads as TGTGCCACCAGTGACAGCGGGACAAGAACCTCTGGGGCCAACGTCCTGACTTTC.

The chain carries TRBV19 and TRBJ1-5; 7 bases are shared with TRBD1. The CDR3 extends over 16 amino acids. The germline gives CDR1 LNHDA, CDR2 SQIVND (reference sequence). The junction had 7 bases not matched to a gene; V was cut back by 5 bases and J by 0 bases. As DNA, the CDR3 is TGTGCCAGTAGTCGAGCAGGGGGGTATAGCAATCAGCCCCAGCATTTT. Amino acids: CASSRAGGYSNQPQHF.

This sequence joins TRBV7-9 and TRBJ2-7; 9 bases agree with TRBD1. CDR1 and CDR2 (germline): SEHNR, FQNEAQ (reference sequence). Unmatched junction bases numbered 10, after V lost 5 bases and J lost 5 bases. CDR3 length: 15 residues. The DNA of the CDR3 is TGTGCCAGCAGCACAAGGAGTGGGACAGGGAACGAGCAGTACTTC. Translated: CASSTRSGTGNEQYF. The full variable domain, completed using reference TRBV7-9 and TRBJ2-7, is DTGVSQNPRHKITKRGQNVTFRCDPISEHNRLYWYRQTLGQGPEFLTYFQNEAQLEKSRLLSDRFSAERPKGSFSTLEIQRTEQGDSAMYLCASSTRSGTGNEQYFGPGTRLTVT.

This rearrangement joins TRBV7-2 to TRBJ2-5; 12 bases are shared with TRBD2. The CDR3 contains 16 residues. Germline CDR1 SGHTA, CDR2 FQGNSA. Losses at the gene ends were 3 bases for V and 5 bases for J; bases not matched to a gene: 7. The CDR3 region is CASSFRRLAGVETQYF. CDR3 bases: TGTGCCAGCAGCTTTAGAAGACTAGCGGGAGTGGAGACCCAGTACTTC. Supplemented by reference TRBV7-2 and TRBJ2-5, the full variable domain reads GAGVSQSPSNKVTEKGKDVELRCDPISGHTALYWYRQSLGQGLEFLIYFQGNSAPDKSGLPSDRFSAERTGGSVSTLTIQRTQQEDSAVYLCASSFRRLAGVETQYFGPGTRLLVL.

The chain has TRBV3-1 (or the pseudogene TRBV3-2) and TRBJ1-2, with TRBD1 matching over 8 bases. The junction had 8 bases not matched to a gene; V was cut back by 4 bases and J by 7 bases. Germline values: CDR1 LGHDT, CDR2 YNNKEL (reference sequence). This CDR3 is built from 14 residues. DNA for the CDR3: TGTGCCAGCAGCCGCTCCGGGACAGGCTTTGGCTACACCTTC. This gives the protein CASSRSGTGFGYTF.

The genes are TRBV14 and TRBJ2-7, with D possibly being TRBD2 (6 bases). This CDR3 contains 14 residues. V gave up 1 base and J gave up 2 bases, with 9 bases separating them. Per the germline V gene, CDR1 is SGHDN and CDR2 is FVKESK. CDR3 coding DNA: TGTGCCAGCAGCCAAGTCGGAGGGGCCTACGAGCAGTACTTC. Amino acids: CASSQVGGAYEQYF. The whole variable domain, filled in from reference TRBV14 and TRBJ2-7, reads EAGVTQFPSHSVIEKGQTVTLRCDPISGHDNLYWYRRVMGKEIKFLLHFVKESKQDESGMPNNRFLAERTGGTYSTLKVQPAELEDSGVYFCASSQVGGAYEQYFGPGTRLTVT.

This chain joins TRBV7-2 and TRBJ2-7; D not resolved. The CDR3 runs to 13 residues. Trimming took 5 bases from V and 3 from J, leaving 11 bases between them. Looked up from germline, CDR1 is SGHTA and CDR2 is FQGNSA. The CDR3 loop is CASSGPPRYEQYF. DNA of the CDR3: TGTGCCAGCAGCGGCCCCCCCCGCTACGAGCAGTACTTC.

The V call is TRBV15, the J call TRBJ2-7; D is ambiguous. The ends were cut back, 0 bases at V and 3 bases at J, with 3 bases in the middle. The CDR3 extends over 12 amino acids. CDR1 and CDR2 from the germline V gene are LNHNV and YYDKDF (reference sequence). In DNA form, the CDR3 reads TGTGCCACCAGCAGAGATCGCTACGAGCAGTACTTC. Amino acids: CATSRDRYEQYF.

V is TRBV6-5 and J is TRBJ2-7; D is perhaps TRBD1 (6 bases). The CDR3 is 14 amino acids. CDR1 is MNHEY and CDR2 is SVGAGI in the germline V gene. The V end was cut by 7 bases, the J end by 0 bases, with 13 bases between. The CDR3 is CASKGQGLSYEQYF. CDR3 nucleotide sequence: TGTGCCAGCAAGGGGCAGGGGCTCTCCTACGAGCAGTACTTC.